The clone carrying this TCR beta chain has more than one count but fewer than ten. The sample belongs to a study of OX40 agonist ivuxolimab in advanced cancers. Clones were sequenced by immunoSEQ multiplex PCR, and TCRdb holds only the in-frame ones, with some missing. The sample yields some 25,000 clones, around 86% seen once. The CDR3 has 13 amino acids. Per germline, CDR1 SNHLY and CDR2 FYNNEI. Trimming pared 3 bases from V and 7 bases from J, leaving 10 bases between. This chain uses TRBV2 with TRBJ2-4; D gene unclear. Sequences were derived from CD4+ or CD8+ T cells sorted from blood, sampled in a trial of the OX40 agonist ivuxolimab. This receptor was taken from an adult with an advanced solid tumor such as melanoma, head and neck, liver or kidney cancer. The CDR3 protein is CASSDWVGNIQYF. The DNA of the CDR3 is TGTGCCAGCAGTGACTGGGTGGGGAACATTCAGTACTTC.